This T cell receptor beta chain originates from a study of T-cell reconstitution after alpha-beta-depleted transplantation in children. This sample's TCRbeta library carried unique molecular identifier barcodes. A single record per CDR3 protein comes from TCRdb applying MiXCR to the PCR reads. The sample records about 200,000 distinct CDR3 sequences, around a sixth being singletons. Trimming took off 8 bases at V and 7 bases at J, with 24 bases between the two ends. This CDR3 contains 16 residues. Germline V CDR1 and CDR2: LGHDT, YNNKEL (reference sequence). The sample consisted of PBMCs, mostly from graft donor cells, taken 360 days after TCRalphabeta/CD19-depleted stem cell transplant. The clonotype was recovered from a male patient between 2 and 15 years old who had a stem cell transplant for acute lymphoblastic leukemia, so the T cells may come from the graft donor. The chain carries TRBV3-1 and TRBJ2-1; a possible D gene is TRBD2 (6 bases). The CDR3, as DNA: TGTGCCAGCTGCCGGGCTAGCGTTCAGGGTTGGAATGAGCAGTTCTTC. Translating it yields CASCRASVQGWNEQFF.